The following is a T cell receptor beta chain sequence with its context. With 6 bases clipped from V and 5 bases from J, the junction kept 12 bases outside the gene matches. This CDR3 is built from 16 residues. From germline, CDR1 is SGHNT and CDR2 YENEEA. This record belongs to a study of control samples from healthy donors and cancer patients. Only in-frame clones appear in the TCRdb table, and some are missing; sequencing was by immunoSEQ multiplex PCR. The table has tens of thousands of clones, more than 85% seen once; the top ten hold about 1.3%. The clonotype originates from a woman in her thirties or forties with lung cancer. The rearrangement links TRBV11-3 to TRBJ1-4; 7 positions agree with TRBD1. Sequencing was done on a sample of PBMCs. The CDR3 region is CASSPGQTVLNEKLFF. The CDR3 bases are TGTGCCAGCAGTCCGGGACAGACAGTGCTGAATGAAAAACTGTTTTTT.